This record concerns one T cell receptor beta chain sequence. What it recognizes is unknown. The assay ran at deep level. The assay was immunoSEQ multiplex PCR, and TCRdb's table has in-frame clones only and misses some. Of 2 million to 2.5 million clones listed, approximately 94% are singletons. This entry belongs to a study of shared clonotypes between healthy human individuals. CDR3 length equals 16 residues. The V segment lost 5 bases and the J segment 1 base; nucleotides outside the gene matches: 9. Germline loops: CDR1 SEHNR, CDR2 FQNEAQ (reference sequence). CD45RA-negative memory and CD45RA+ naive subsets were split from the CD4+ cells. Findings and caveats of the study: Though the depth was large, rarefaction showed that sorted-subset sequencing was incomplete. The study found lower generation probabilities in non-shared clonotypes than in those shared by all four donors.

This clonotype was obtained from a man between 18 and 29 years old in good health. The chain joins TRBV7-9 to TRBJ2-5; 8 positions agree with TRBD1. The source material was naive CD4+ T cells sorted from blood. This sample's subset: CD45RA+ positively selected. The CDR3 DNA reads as TGTGCCAGCAGCAGCCATCCCAGGGGGCCCCAAGAGACCCAGTACTTC. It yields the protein CASSSHPRGPQETQYF. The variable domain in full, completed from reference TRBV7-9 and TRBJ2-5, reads DTGVSQNPRHKITKRGQNVTFRCDPISEHNRLYWYRQTLGQGPEFLTYFQNEAQLEKSRLLSDRFSAERPKGSFSTLEIQRTEQGDSAMYLCASSSHPRGPQETQYFGPGTRLLVL.